The clone carrying this T cell receptor (beta chain) was counted many times. This sample is drawn from a study of T cells in Graves' hyperthyroidism and ophthalmopathy. The CDR3 loop spans 15 amino acids. J gave up 1 base and V 3 bases, and 3 bases lay outside the gene matches. CDR1 and CDR2 (germline): ENHRY, SYGVKD. TCR beta CDR3 sequences were amplified from RNA transcripts. HTBI primers were the set used in a first-round RT-PCR of the TCR CDR3. Each CDR3 protein gets one entry after TCRdb re-called the multiplex PCR reads with MiXCR. The table lists about 610,000 distinct CDR3 sequences, approximately 16% of them singletons. Ophthalmopathy cases scored 3 or more on the Clinical Activity Score and 4 or more on NOSPECS grade, with duration below 3 months.

This chain uses TRBV10-3 with TRBJ2-3; 8 bases align to TRBD2. The source of this sequence is a woman aged 40-49 years with Graves' ophthalmopathy. Sequencing used blood. The CDR3 DNA is TGTGCCATCAGTGAAGGGCGGGGGGGCACAGATACGCAGTATTTT. Its translation is CAISEGRGGTDTQYF.